The clone carrying this T cell receptor (beta chain) was seen once. What it binds is unknown. This specimen belongs to a study of T cell responses to AZD1222 COVID-19 vaccine. Study conclusions and caveats: None of the repertoires were sampled until the peak T cell response had passed. The donor cohort was predominantly white British with a female majority, and clonal diversity may have been underestimated. Recipients of two AZD1222 doses showed rising Spike-specific TCR breadth and depth.

The method was immunoSEQ multiplex PCR; TCRdb's version includes in-frame clones alone and lacks a portion of them. The table records about 130,000 clones, roughly 92% of them present only once. The study pooled second doses at about 4 or about 12 weeks. Germline CDR1 MGHDK, CDR2 SYGVNS. This CDR3 has 12 residues. Trimming pared 6 bases from V and 4 bases from J, leaving 9 bases between. This TCR was recovered from an adult who received the AZD1222 COVID-19 vaccine. The sample was peripheral blood, taken 28 days after the second AZD1222 dose. The chain is built from TRBV25-1 and TRBJ1-2, with a weak D call TRBD1 (5 bases). CDR3 coding DNA: TGTGCCAGCAGCCCCCAGGGCTATGGCTACACCTTC. Residues: CASSPQGYGYTF.